This TCR beta chain came from a study of control samples from healthy donors and cancer patients. Method: immunoSEQ multiplex PCR; TCRdb's copy keeps in-frame clones and lacks some. The table includes about 75,000 clones, roughly 80% detected once. This TCR was recovered from a man aged 50-59 years in good health. Sequencing used blood.

DNA of the CDR3: TGTGCCAGCACCCTGATCTTGGACACTGAAGCTTTCTTT. Translation gives CASTLILDTEAFF. The J gene is TRBJ1-1, the V gene TRBV6-5; the D is unclear. The CDR3 loop spans 13 amino acids. The germline CDR1 and CDR2 sequences are MNHEY and SVGAGI. Trimming took off 7 bases at V and 3 bases at J, with 12 bases between the two ends.